A selection of T cell receptor beta chains follows, all from one sample in a study of PD-L1 blockade in urothelial cancer. Sequenced by immunoSEQ multiplex PCR; TCRdb stores in-frame clones only, minus some. Of 20,000 to 25,000 clones detected, approximately 84% appear once; the ten largest clones hold about 8.9%. The sequencing here drew on PBMCs, taken around atezolizumab (anti-PD-L1) treatment. The source of these receptors is a man aged 70 or older with urothelial cancer. Each CDR3 is given with its conserved first and last residue. D genes are given only for firm matches. Not every row has a clone size; where given, it reads once, few, many or a size class.

abundance,v_gene,j_gene,d_gene,CDR3aa,CDR3nt
-,TRBV29-1,TRBJ1-2,TRBD1,CSVVGQGFYGYTF,TGCAGCGTTGTAGGACAGGGGTTCTATGGCTACACCTTC
-,TRBV7-8,TRBJ2-5,-,CASSLVQGRETQYF,TGTGCCAGCAGCTTAGTACAGGGGAGGGAGACCCAGTACTTC
once,TRBV2,TRBJ1-5,-,CASSSGDMGQPQHF,TGTGCCAGCAGTTCTGGGGACATGGGTCAGCCCCAGCATTTT
-,TRBV1,TRBJ2-3,-,CTSSQDPSGIRKDTQYF,TGCACCAGCAGCCAAGATCCTAGCGGGATCCGTAAAGATACGCAGTATTTT
-,TRBV6-5,TRBJ2-3,TRBD1,CASGTGQGSTDTQYF,TGTGCCAGCGGGACCGGACAGGGGAGCACAGATACGCAGTATTTT
-,TRBV15,TRBJ2-4,-,CATSRDRSQGNIQYF,TGTGCCACCAGCAGGGACCGTAGCCAGGGAAACATTCAGTACTTC
-,TRBV28,TRBJ2-7,TRBD2,CASSRGLAGFYEQYF,TGTGCCAGCAGTAGGGGACTAGCGGGATTCTACGAGCAGTACTTC
-,TRBV5-1,TRBJ2-1,TRBD2,CASSLVLSGRGNEQFF,TGCGCCAGCAGCTTGGTTCTTAGCGGGAGAGGCAATGAGCAGTTCTTC
-,TRBV28,TRBJ1-2,-,CATIFRVAYGYTF,TGTGCCACCATCTTCAGGGTCGCCTATGGCTACACCTTC
once,TRBV7-6,TRBJ2-2,TRBD1,CASTPRDRAATGELFF,TGTGCCAGCACGCCTCGGGACAGGGCGGCCACCGGGGAGCTGTTTTTT
-,TRBV4-1,TRBJ2-5,-,CASSQGQAQETQYF,TGCGCCAGCAGCCAAGGTCAGGCTCAAGAGACCCAGTACTTC
-,TRBV5-1,TRBJ2-4,TRBD1,CASSLGQGVTKNIQYF,TGCGCCAGCAGCCTCGGACAGGGAGTAACCAAAAACATTCAGTACTTC
-,TRBV7-9,TRBJ2-1,-,CASSFGERAYNEQFF,TGTGCCAGCAGCTTTGGAGAGCGGGCCTACAATGAGCAGTTCTTC
few,TRBV28,TRBJ1-1,TRBD1,CASSRGRTEAFF,TGTGCCAGCAGCAGGGGGCGGACTGAAGCTTTCTTT
few,TRBV2,TRBJ2-2,-,CASSSITGELFF,TGTGCCAGCAGTTCAATCACCGGGGAGCTGTTTTTT
few,TRBV5-1,TRBJ2-1,TRBD1,CASSLEGLRTGSGNEQFF,TGCGCCAGCAGCTTGGAGGGTCTCAGGACAGGCAGTGGAAATGAGCAGTTCTTC
-,TRBV10-3,TRBJ1-1,-,CAISRMNTEAFF,TGTGCCATCAGCCGTATGAACACTGAAGCTTTCTTT
-,TRBV7-9,TRBJ1-2,-,CASSVDRNYGYTF,TGTGCCAGCAGCGTAGACAGGAACTATGGCTACACCTTC
-,TRBV7-2,TRBJ2-7,TRBD1,CASSLVAGGSSYEQYF,TGTGCCAGCAGCTTAGTGGCAGGGGGATCCTCCTACGAGCAGTACTTC
-,TRBV19,TRBJ2-3,-,CASSIGAASTDTQYF,TGTGCCAGTAGTATTGGGGCAGCCAGCACAGATACGCAGTATTTT
-,TRBV7-3,TRBJ2-1,TRBD2,CASSLGPGSGGRNEQFF,TGTGCCAGCAGCTTGGGGCCGGGATCGGGCGGGAGGAATGAGCAGTTCTTC
-,TRBV28,TRBJ2-1,-,CASSFRVSYNEQFF,TGTGCCAGCAGTTTCCGGGTCTCCTACAATGAGCAGTTCTTC
-,TRBV10-3,TRBJ1-1,TRBD1,CAISPGQGMGSGEAFF,TGTGCCATCAGTCCCGGACAGGGGATGGGGTCCGGTGAAGCTTTCTTT
few,TRBV2,TRBJ2-3,TRBD1,CASNYRQGPAGDTQYF,TGTGCCAGCAACTACCGACAGGGACCCGCCGGAGATACGCAGTATTTT
few,TRBV2,TRBJ2-7,TRBD1,CASTTGTGTYEQYF,TGTGCCAGCACTACCGGGACAGGCACCTACGAGCAGTACTTC
-,TRBV19,TRBJ1-5,-,CASRHNRESNQPQHF,TGTGCCAGTAGGCATAACAGGGAAAGCAATCAGCCCCAGCATTTT
-,TRBV28,TRBJ2-1,TRBD1,CASSPLPEDRGNEQFF,TGTGCCAGCAGTCCATTACCTGAAGACAGGGGCAATGAGCAGTTCTTC
-,TRBV25-1,TRBJ1-1,TRBD1,CASSGIETQGAHTEAFF,TGTGCCAGCAGTGGAATTGAAACACAGGGGGCACACACTGAAGCTTTCTTT
-,TRBV15,TRBJ2-3,-,CATSREQVLVTDTQYF,TGTGCCACCAGCAGGGAACAGGTACTGGTTACAGATACGCAGTATTTT
-,TRBV10-3,TRBJ2-7,-,CAITPTGGGYEQYF,TGTGCCATCACTCCTACAGGGGGGGGCTACGAGCAGTACTTC